Listed below are T cell receptor beta chains from one sample, sequenced in a study of OX40 agonist ivuxolimab in advanced cancers. Only in-frame clones appear in the TCRdb table, and some are missing; sequencing was by immunoSEQ multiplex PCR. Here the sample spans 65,000 to 80,000 clones, 80% being singletons. The sample was CD4+ or CD8+ T cells sorted from blood, taken in a trial of the OX40 agonist ivuxolimab. The receptor set was obtained from an adult with an advanced solid tumor such as melanoma, head and neck, liver or kidney cancer. CDR3s include the opening cysteine and the closing phenylalanine or tryptophan. Fields, in order: V gene, J gene, D gene, clone size, CDR3 protein, CDR3 DNA. D genes are given only for firm matches. Clone size appears in some rows only: once, few, many, or a class for an expanded clone.

TRBV5-1	TRBJ1-6	.	.	CASSLEGGYNSPLHF	TGCGCCAGCAGCTTGGAAGGGGGCTATAATTCACCCCTCCACTTT
TRBV7-8	TRBJ2-1	TRBD1	.	CASSTRQGASYNEQFF	TGTGCCAGCAGCACCAGACAGGGGGCGTCCTACAATGAGCAGTTCTTC
TRBV9	TRBJ2-7	.	.	CASSESSGLGEQYF	TGTGCCAGCAGCGAGTCCTCAGGGCTGGGGGAGCAGTACTTC
TRBV18	TRBJ2-3	TRBD2	.	CASSPGTSGIGDTQYF	TGTGCCAGCTCACCCGGGACTAGCGGGATCGGAGATACGCAGTATTTT
TRBV5-6	TRBJ2-1	.	.	CASSLGQYSYNEQFF	TGTGCCAGCAGCTTGGGACAGTACTCCTACAATGAGCAGTTCTTC
TRBV2	TRBJ2-1	TRBD2	.	CASSELAGGTVEQFF	TGTGCCAGCAGTGAACTCGCGGGAGGGACAGTTGAGCAGTTCTTC
TRBV9	TRBJ2-5	.	.	CASSLRGREETQYF	TGTGCCAGCAGTTTAAGGGGCCGGGAAGAGACCCAGTACTTC
TRBV7-9	TRBJ1-1	.	.	CASSRTASTEAFF	TGTGCCAGCAGCCGGACGGCTTCCACTGAAGCTTTCTTT
TRBV9	TRBJ1-1	.	.	CASSVQGDMNTEAFF	TGTGCCAGCAGCGTTCAGGGAGACATGAACACTGAAGCTTTCTTT
TRBV9	TRBJ2-3	.	once	CASSVDPETTDTQYF	TGTGCCAGCAGCGTAGATCCGGAAACGACAGATACGCAGTATTTT
TRBV6-5	TRBJ2-7	.	many	CASSYGGLSSYEQYF	TGTGCCAGCAGTTACGGGGGCCTTAGCTCCTACGAGCAGTACTTC
TRBV27	TRBJ2-3	TRBD1	once	CASSSSRTGGGDTQYF	TGTGCCAGCAGTTCCTCCCGGACAGGGGGCGGAGATACGCAGTATTTT
TRBV12-5	TRBJ2-1	.	.	CASGLSSYNEQFF	TGTGCTAGTGGACTGAGCTCCTACAATGAGCAGTTCTTC
TRBV7-2	TRBJ1-1	.	.	CASSPWPGQNTEAFF	TGTGCCAGCAGCCCCTGGCCGGGACAGAACACTGAAGCTTTCTTT
TRBV11-2	TRBJ1-5	.	few	CASSLDKDRCNQPQHF	TGTGCCAGCAGCTTAGATAAGGACAGATGCAATCAGCCCCAGCATTTT
TRBV20-1	TRBJ2-5	.	.	CSAQAETQYF	TGCAGTGCGCAAGCTGAGACCCAGTACTTC
TRBV28	TRBJ2-7	.	.	CASSDRTHVYEQYF	TGTGCCAGCAGCGATCGGACACATGTCTACGAGCAGTACTTC
TRBV28	TRBJ2-7	.	.	CASRTDSGGQYF	TGTGCCAGCAGAACCGATAGCGGAGGGCAGTACTTC
TRBV5-4	TRBJ2-5	TRBD2	.	CASSLGGSQETQYF	TGTGCCAGCAGCTTGGGCGGGAGCCAAGAGACCCAGTACTTC